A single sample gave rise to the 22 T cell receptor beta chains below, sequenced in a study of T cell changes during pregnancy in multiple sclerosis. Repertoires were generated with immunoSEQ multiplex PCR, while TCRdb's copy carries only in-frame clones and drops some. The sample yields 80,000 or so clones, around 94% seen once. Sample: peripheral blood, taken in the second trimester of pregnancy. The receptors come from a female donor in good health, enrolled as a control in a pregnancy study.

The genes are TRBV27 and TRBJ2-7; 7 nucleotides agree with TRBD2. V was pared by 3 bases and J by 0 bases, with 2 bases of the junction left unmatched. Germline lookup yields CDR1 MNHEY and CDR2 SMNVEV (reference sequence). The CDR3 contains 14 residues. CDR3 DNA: TGTGCCAGCAGTTTTCGCGGGAGCTCCTACGAGCAGTACTTC. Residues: CASSFRGSSYEQYF.

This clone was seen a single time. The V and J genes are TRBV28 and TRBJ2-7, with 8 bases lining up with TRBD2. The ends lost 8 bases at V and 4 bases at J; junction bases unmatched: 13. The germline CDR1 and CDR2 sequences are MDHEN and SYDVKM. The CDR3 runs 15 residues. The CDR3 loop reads CASSFSGTGGYEQYF. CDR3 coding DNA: TGTGCCAGCTCCTTTAGCGGGACGGGGGGGTACGAGCAGTACTTC.

CDR3 nucleotides: TGTGCCAGCAGCTTAGAAGGGACACCCTCCTACGAGCAGTACTTC. Translated: CASSLEGTPSYEQYF. The rearrangement links TRBV7-2 to TRBJ2-7, with a weak D call TRBD1 (6 bases). CDR3 length: 15 amino acids. Germline loops: CDR1 SGHTA, CDR2 FQGNSA. The germline V and J ends were trimmed by 1 base and 0 bases, with 10 bases remaining between them.

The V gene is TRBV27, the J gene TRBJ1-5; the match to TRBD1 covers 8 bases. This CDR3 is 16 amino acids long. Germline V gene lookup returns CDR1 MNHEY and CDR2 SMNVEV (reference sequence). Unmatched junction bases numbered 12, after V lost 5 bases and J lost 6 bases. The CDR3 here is CASSPSQGETFQPQHF. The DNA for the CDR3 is TGTGCCAGCAGTCCCTCACAGGGGGAGACGTTTCAGCCCCAGCATTTT.

This CDR3 reads CASSPWTGTNTGELFF. Here the CDR3 DNA reads TGTGCCAGCAGTCCTTGGACAGGGACGAACACCGGGGAGCTGTTTTTT. This chain links TRBV14 with TRBJ2-2, with TRBD1 matching over 8 bases. J gave up 0 bases and V 6 bases, and 6 bases lay outside the gene matches. Germline V gene lookup returns CDR1 SGHDN and CDR2 FVKESK. This CDR3 is 16 amino acids long. The variable domain in full, with the rest retrieved from reference TRBV14 and TRBJ2-2, is EAGVTQFPSHSVIEKGQTVTLRCDPISGHDNLYWYRRVMGKEIKFLLHFVKESKQDESGMPNNRFLAERTGGTYSTLKVQPAELEDSGVYFCASSPWTGTNTGELFFGEGSRLTVL.

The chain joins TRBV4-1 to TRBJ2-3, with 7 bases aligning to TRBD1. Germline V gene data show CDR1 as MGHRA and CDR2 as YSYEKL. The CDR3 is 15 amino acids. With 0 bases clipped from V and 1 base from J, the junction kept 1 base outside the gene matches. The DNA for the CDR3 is TGCGCCAGCAGCCAAGATCAGGGGGGCACAGATACGCAGTATTTT. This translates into CASSQDQGGTDTQYF.

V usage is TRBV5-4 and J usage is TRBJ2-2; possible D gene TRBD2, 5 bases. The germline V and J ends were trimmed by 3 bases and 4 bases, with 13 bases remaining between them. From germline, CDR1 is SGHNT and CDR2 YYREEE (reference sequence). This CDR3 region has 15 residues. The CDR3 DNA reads TGTGCCAGCAGCTCGGGATATTTCGGCACCGGGGAGCTGTTTTTT. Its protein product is CASSSGYFGTGELFF.

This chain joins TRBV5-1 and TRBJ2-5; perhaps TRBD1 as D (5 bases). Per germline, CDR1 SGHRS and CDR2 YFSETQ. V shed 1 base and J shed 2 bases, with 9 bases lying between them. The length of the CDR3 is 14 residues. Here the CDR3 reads CASSLFAGQETQYF. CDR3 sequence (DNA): TGCGCCAGCAGCTTGTTTGCAGGGCAAGAGACCCAGTACTTC.

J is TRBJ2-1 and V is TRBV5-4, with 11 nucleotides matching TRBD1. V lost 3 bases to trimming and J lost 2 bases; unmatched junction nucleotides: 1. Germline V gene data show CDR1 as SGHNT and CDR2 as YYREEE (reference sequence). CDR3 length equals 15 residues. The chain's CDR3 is CASSSGQGAYNEQFF. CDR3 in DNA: TGTGCCAGCAGCTCGGGACAGGGGGCCTACAATGAGCAGTTCTTC.

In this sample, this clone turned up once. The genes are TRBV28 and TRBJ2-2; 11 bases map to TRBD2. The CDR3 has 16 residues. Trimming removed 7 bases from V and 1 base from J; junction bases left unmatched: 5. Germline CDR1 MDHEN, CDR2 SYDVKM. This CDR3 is CASKIGLAGNTGELFF. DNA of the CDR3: TGTGCCAGCAAAATCGGACTAGCGGGGAACACCGGGGAGCTGTTTTTT.

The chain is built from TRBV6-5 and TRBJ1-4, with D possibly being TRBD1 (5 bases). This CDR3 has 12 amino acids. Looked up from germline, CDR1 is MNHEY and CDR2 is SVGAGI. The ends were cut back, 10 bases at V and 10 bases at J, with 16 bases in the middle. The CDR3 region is CATRGGGGKLFF. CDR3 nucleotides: TGTGCCACGAGGGGTGGGGGGGGAAAACTGTTTTTT.

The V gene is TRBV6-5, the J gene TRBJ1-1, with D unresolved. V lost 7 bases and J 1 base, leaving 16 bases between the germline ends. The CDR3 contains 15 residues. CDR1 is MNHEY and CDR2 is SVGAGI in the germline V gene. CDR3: CASTPGGIRNTEAFF. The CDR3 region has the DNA TGTGCCAGCACCCCAGGAGGCATTAGGAACACTGAAGCTTTCTTT.

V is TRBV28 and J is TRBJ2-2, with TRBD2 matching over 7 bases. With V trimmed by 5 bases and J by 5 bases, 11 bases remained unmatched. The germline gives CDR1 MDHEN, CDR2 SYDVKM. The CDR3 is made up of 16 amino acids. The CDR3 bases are TGTGCCAGCAGTCGTACAAGCGGGATAGGGACCGGGGAGCTGTTTTTT. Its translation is CASSRTSGIGTGELFF.

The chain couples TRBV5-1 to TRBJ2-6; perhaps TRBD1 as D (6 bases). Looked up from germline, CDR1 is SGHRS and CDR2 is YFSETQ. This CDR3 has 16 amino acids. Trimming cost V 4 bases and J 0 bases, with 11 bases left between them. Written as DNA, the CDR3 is TGCGCCAGCAGCGCGACAGGCACCTCTGGGGCCAACGTCCTGACTTTC. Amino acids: CASSATGTSGANVLTF. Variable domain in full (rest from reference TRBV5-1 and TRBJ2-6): KAGVTQTPRYLIKTRGQQVTLSCSPISGHRSVSWYQQTPGQGLQFLFEYFSETQRNKGNFPGRFSGRQFSNSRSEMNVSTLELGDSALYLCASSATGTSGANVLTFGAGSRLTVL.

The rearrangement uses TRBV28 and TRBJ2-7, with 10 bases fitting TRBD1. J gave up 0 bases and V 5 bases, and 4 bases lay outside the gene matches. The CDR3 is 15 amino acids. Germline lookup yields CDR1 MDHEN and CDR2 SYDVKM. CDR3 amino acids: CASSVGQGSSYEQYF. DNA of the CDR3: TGTGCCAGCAGTGTGGGACAGGGGTCCTCCTACGAGCAGTACTTC.

CDR3 sequence (DNA): TGTGCCAGCAGCTCCGCTCGGGGACAGGGGGGAGATACGCAGTATTTT. This codes for CASSSARGQGGDTQYF. V gene TRBV7-9 combines with J gene TRBJ2-3, with 11 positions matching TRBD1. Germline CDR1 and CDR2: SEHNR and FQNEAQ (reference sequence). The CDR3 extends over 16 amino acids. V lost 4 bases and J lost 5; bases outside the gene matches: 8.

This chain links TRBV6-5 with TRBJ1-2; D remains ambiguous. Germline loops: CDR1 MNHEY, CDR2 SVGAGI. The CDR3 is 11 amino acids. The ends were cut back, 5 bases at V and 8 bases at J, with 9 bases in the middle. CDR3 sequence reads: CASSHAGGYTF. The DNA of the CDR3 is TGTGCCAGCAGTCACGCGGGGGGCTACACCTTC.

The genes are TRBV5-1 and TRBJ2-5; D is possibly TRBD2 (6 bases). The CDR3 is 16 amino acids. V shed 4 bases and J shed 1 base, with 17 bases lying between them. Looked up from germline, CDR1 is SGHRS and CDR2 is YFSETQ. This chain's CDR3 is CASSRGYGGPQETQYF. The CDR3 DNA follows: TGCGCCAGCAGCAGAGGTTATGGAGGGCCCCAAGAGACCCAGTACTTC.

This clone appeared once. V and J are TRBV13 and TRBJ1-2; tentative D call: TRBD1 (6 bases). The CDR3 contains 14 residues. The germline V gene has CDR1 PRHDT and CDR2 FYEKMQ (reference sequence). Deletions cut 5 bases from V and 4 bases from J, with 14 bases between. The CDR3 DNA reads TGTGCCAGCAGCGTGGGGGACACAGGCTATGGCTACACCTTC. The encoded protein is CASSVGDTGYGYTF.

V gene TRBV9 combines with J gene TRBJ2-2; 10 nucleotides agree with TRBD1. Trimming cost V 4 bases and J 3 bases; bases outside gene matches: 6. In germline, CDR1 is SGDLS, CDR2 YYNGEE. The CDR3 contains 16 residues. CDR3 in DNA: TGTGCCAGCAGCCGAAGGGGGACAGGGGACACCGGGGAGCTGTTTTTT. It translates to CASSRRGTGDTGELFF.

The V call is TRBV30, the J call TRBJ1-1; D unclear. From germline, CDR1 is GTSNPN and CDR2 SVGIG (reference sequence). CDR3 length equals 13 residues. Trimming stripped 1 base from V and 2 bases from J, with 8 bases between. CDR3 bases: TGTGCCTGGAGTGCAGACATTAACACTGAAGCTTTCTTT. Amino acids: CAWSADINTEAFF.

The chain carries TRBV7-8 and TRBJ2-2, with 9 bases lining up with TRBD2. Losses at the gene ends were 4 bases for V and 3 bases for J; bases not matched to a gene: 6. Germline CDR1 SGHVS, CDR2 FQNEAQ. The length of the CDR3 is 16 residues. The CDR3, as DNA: TGTGCCAGCAGCTCACCGGGACTAGCCGACACCGGGGAGCTGTTTTTT. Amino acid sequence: CASSSPGLADTGELFF.